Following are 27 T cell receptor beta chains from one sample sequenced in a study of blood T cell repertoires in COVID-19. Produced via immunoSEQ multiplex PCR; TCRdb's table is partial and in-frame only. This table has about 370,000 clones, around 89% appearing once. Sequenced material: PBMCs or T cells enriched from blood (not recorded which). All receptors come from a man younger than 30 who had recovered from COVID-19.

CDR3 nucleotide sequence: TGCGCCAGCAGCTTGGATGCTAGCGGCAATGAGCAGTTCTTC. Translated, it gives CASSLDASGNEQFF. This rearrangement joins TRBV5-1 to TRBJ2-1, with TRBD2 identical over 7 bases. The CDR3 loop spans 14 amino acids. The J segment lost 6 bases and the V segment lost 0 bases, leaving 3 bases of the junction unmatched. Germline V lookup: CDR1 SGHRS, CDR2 YFSETQ.

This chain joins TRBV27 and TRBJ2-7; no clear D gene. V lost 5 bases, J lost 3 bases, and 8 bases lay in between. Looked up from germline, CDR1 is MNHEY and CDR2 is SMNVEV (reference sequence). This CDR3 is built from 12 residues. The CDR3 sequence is CASSTTSYEQYF. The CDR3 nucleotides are TGTGCCAGCAGTACCACAAGCTACGAGCAGTACTTC.

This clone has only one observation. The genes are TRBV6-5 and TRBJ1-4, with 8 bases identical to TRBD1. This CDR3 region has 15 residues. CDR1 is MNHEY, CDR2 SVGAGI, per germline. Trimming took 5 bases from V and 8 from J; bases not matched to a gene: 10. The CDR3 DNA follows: TGTGCCAGCAGTCGACAGGGGAGGGCTTGGGAAAAACTGTTTTTT. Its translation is CASSRQGRAWEKLFF.

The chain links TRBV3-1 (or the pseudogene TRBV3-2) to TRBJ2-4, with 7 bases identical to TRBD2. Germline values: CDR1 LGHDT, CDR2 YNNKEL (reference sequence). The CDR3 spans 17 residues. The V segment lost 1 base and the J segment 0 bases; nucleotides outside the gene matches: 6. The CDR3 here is CASSQGTSPLAKNIQYF. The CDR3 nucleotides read TGTGCCAGCAGCCAAGGGACTAGTCCTCTAGCCAAAAACATTCAGTACTTC.

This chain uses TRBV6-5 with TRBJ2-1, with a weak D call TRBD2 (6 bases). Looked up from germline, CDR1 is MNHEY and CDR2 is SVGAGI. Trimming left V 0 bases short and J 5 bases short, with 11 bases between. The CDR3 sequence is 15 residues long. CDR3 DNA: TGTGCCAGCAGTTACTCTAGCGGATCCCACAATGAGCAGTTCTTC. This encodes CASSYSSGSHNEQFF.

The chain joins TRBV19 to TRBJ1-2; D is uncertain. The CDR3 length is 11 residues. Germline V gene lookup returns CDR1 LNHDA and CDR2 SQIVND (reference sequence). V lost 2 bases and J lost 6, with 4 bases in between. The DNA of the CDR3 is TGTGCCAGTAGTATACGGGATGGCTACACCTTC. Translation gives CASSIRDGYTF. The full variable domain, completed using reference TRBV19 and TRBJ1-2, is DGGITQSPKYLFRKEGQNVTLSCEQNLNHDAMYWYRQDPGQGLRLIYYSQIVNDFQKGDIAEGYSVSREKKESFPLTVTSAQKNPTAFYLCASSIRDGYTFGSGTRLTVV.

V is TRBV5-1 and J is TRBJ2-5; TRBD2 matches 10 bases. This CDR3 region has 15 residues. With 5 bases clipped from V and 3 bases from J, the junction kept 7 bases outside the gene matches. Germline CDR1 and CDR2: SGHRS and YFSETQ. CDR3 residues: CASRKTSGAKETQYF. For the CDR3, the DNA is TGCGCCAGCAGGAAAACTAGCGGGGCGAAAGAGACCCAGTACTTC.

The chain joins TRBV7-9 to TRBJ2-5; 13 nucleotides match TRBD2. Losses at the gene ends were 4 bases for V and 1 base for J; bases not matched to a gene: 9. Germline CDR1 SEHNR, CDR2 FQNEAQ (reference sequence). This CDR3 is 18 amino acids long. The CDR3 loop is CASSSQGLAGILQETQYF. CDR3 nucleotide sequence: TGTGCCAGCAGCTCCCAGGGACTAGCGGGGATACTCCAAGAGACCCAGTACTTC.

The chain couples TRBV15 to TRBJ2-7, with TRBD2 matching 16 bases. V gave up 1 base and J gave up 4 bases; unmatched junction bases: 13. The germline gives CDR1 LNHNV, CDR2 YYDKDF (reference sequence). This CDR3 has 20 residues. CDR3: CATSRGGHGTSGRARYEQYF. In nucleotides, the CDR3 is TGTGCCACCAGCAGAGGGGGTCACGGGACTAGCGGGAGGGCCCGGTACGAGCAGTACTTC. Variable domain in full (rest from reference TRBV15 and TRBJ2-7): DAMVIQNPRYQVTQFGKPVTLSCSQTLNHNVMYWYQQKSSQAPKLLFHYYDKDFNNEADTPDNFQSRRPNTSFCFLDIRSPGLGDTAMYLCATSRGGHGTSGRARYEQYFGPGTRLTVT.

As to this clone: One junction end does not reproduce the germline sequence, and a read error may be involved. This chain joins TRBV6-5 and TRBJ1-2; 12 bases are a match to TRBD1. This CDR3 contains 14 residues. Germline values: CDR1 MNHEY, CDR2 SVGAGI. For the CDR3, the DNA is TGCCACGAACCGGGACAGGGGGCGAACTATGGCTACACCTTC. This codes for CHEPGQGANYGYTF.

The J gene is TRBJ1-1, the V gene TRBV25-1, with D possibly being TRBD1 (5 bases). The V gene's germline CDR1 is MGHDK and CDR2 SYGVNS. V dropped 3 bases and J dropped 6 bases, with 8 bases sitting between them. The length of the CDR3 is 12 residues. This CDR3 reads CASSDGRAEAFF. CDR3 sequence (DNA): TGTGCCAGCAGTGATGGCAGGGCTGAAGCTTTCTTT.

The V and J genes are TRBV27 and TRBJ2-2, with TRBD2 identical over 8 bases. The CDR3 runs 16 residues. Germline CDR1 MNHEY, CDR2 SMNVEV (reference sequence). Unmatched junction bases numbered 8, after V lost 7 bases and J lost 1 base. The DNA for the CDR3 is TGTGCCAGCACGATCTCCGGGAGGGTGAACACCGGGGAGCTGTTTTTT. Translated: CASTISGRVNTGELFF.

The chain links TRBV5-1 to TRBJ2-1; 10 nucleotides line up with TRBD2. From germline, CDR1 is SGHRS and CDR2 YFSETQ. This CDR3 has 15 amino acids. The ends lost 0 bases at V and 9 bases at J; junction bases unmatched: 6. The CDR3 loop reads CASSLDSGRGREQFF. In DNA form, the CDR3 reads TGCGCCAGCAGCTTGGACAGCGGGAGGGGGCGTGAGCAGTTCTTC.

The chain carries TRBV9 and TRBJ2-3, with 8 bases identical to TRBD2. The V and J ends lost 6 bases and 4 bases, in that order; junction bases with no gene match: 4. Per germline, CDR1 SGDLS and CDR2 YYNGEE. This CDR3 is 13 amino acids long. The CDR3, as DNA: TGTGCCAGCACTTTGGGACTAGCAGATACGCAGTATTTT. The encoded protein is CASTLGLADTQYF.

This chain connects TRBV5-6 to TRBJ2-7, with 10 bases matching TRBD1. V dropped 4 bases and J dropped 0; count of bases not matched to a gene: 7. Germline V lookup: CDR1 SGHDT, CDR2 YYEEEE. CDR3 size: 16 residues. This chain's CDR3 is CASSTGQGVGSYEQYF. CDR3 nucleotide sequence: TGTGCCAGCAGCACCGGACAGGGGGTGGGCTCCTACGAGCAGTACTTC.

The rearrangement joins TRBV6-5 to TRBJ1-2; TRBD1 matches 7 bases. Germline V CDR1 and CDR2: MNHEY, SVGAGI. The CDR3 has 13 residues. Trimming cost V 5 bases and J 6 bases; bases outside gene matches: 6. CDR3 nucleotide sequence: TGTGCCAGCAGTCTGCAGGGGGGCAATGGCTACACCTTC. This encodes CASSLQGGNGYTF.

The CDR3 sequence is CASSLTSLGLNTGELFF. The DNA of the CDR3 is TGTGCCAGCAGCCTTACTAGCCTGGGACTTAACACCGGGGAGCTGTTTTTT. V is TRBV7-6 and J is TRBJ2-2, with D perhaps TRBD2 (6 bases). Germline CDR1 is SGHVS and CDR2 is FNYEAQ. CDR3 length equals 17 residues. Trimming cost V 5 bases and J 2 bases, with 18 bases left between them.

The CDR3 DNA reads TGCGCCAGCAGCCCCGGACTAGCGGCCGAGCAGTTCTTC. Its protein product is CASSPGLAAEQFF. The gene calls are TRBV5-1 and TRBJ2-1, with 10 bases lining up with TRBD2. The CDR3 sequence is 13 residues long. The germline CDR1 and CDR2 sequences are SGHRS and YFSETQ. J lost 10 bases, V lost 4 bases, and 5 bases had no gene match.

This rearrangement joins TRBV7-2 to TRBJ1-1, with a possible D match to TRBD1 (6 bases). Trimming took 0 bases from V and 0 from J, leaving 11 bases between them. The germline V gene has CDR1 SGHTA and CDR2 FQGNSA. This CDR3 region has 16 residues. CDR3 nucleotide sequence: TGTGCCAGCAGCTTAGCGGCCCCAGGGGTGAACACTGAAGCTTTCTTT. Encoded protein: CASSLAAPGVNTEAFF.

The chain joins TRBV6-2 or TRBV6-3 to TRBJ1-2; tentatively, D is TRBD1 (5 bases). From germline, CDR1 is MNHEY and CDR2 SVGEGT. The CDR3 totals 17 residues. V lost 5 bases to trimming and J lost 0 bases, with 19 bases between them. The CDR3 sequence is CASSRGTAAPANYGYTF. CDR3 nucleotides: TGTGCCAGCAGTCGCGGGACGGCGGCTCCGGCTAACTATGGCTACACCTTC.

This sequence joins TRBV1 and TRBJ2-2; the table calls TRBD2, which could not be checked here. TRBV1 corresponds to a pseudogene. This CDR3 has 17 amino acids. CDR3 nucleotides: TGCACCAGCAGCAGCGGGACTAGCGGGGTGAACACCGGGGAGCTGTTTTTT. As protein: CTSSSGTSGVNTGELFF.

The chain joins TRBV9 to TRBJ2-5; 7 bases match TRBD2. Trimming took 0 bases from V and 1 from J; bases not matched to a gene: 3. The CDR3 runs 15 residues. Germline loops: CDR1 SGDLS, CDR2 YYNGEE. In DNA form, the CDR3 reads TGTGCCAGCAGCGTAGGAACTAGCGTCCAAGAGACCCAGTACTTC. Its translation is CASSVGTSVQETQYF.

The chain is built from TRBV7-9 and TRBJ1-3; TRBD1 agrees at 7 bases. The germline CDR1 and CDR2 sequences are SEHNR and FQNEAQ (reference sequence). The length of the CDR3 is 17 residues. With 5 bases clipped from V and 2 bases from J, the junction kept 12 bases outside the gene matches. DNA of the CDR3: TGTGCCAGCAGCCCTACCTCATTCCAGGGGGCTGGAAACACCATATATTTT. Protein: CASSPTSFQGAGNTIYF.

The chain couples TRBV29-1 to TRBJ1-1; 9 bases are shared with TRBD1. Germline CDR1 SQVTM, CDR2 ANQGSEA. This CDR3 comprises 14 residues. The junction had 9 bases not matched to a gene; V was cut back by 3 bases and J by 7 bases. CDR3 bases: TGCAGCGTTGACCAGGACAGGGGAGGGGGTGAAGCTTTCTTT. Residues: CSVDQDRGGGEAFF.

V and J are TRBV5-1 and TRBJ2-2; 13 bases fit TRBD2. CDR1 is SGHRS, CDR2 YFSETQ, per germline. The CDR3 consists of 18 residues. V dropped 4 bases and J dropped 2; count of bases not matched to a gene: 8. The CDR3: CASSPILAGGINTGELFF. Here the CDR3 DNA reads TGCGCCAGCAGCCCAATACTAGCGGGGGGGATAAACACCGGGGAGCTGTTTTTT.

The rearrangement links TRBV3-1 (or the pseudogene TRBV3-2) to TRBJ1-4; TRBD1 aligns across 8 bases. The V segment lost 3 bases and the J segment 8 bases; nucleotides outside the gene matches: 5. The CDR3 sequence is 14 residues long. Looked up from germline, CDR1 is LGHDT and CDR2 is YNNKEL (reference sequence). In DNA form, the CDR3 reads TGTGCCAGCAGCCACCCAGGACAGGGAGAAAAACTGTTTTTT. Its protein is CASSHPGQGEKLFF.

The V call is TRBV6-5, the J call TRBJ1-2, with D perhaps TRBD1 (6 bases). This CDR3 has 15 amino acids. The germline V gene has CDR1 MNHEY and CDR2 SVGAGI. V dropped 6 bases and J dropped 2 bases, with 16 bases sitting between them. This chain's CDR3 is CASSREGGLNYGYTF. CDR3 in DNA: TGTGCCAGCAGCCGAGAGGGGGGGCTCAACTATGGCTACACCTTC.